This record concerns one T cell receptor beta chain sequence. Those enrolled, adults aged about 18 to 89 years, came from around 24 US areas. The study counted Cohort 3 donors as recovered given two negative PCRs, clearance, or symptom resolution. The source of the sample is a study of blood T cell repertoires in COVID-19. The CDR3 totals 17 residues. The germline V gene has CDR1 LGHNA and CDR2 YNFKEQ. V gave up 6 bases and J gave up 0 bases, with 15 bases separating them. Here immunoSEQ multiplex PCR was the method, and the copy in TCRdb shows in-frame clones only, minus some. The sample carries approximately 300,000 clones, under 90% recorded once.

Specimen: PBMCs or T cells enriched from blood (not recorded which). The chain uses TRBV4-2 and TRBJ2-6; D is perhaps TRBD2 (5 bases). This receptor was identified in a man aged 60 to 75 who had recovered from COVID-19. The CDR3, as DNA: TGTGCCAGCAGTACAAGCGGCCTCGGCTCTGGGGCCAACGTCCTGACTTTC. Translating gives CASSTSGLGSGANVLTF.